This is a list of T cell receptor beta chains from one sample in a study of blood T cell repertoires in COVID-19. Sequenced by immunoSEQ multiplex PCR; TCRdb stores in-frame clones only, minus some. The sample gives 280,000 or so clones, roughly 80% of which show up once; around 10% is in the top ten. Source material: peripheral blood. These receptors were collected from a woman aged 45-65 years who had recovered from COVID-19. Both conserved end residues are trimmed from each CDR3. Each record gives: J gene, V gene, clone size, CDR3 protein. The size field is filled for only some rows; it gives once, few, many or a size class.

j_call: TRBJ1-1; v_call: TRBV6-6; clone_size: NA; cdr3_aa: ASSPETLDRGGTEAF
j_call: TRBJ2-7; v_call: TRBV7-2; clone_size: NA; cdr3_aa: ASSLEGGGAYEQY
j_call: TRBJ2-3; v_call: TRBV19; clone_size: once; cdr3_aa: ASSGGLDTDTQY
j_call: TRBJ1-2; v_call: TRBV27; clone_size: NA; cdr3_aa: ASGGTGGSYGYT
j_call: TRBJ2-3; v_call: TRBV13; clone_size: NA; cdr3_aa: ASSLGSGTSGTDTQY
j_call: TRBJ2-7; v_call: TRBV30; clone_size: NA; cdr3_aa: AWKGQGEAYEQY
j_call: TRBJ2-1; v_call: TRBV5-4; clone_size: NA; cdr3_aa: ASSLVGTGGVEQF
j_call: TRBJ2-7; v_call: TRBV7-3; clone_size: NA; cdr3_aa: ASSPTGPYEQY
j_call: TRBJ2-1; v_call: TRBV29-1; clone_size: NA; cdr3_aa: SHPGGGYNEQF
j_call: TRBJ1-6; v_call: TRBV30; clone_size: NA; cdr3_aa: AWSFTAGSNSPLH
j_call: TRBJ2-7; v_call: TRBV4-3; clone_size: NA; cdr3_aa: ASSQGTGPYEQY
j_call: TRBJ2-2; v_call: TRBV28; clone_size: NA; cdr3_aa: ASRARDRNTGELF
j_call: TRBJ1-2; v_call: TRBV6-2/TRBV6-3; clone_size: few; cdr3_aa: ASSYSMLRPYGYT
j_call: TRBJ2-7; v_call: TRBV14; clone_size: NA; cdr3_aa: ASSLDTTYEQY
j_call: TRBJ1-1; v_call: TRBV19; clone_size: NA; cdr3_aa: ASSLLPGRATEAF
j_call: TRBJ2-5; v_call: TRBV7-8; clone_size: once; cdr3_aa: ASSLGLLSGVEETQY
j_call: TRBJ2-7; v_call: TRBV6-5; clone_size: once; cdr3_aa: ASSPFGGNEQY
j_call: TRBJ2-7; v_call: TRBV19; clone_size: NA; cdr3_aa: ASSIAPYPYEQY
j_call: TRBJ2-2; v_call: TRBV24-1; clone_size: NA; cdr3_aa: ATSGAGLTGELF
j_call: TRBJ2-1; v_call: TRBV9; clone_size: once; cdr3_aa: ASSDDRARNNEQF
j_call: TRBJ2-3; v_call: TRBV6-2/TRBV6-3; clone_size: NA; cdr3_aa: ASSHLQAQLSTDTQY
j_call: TRBJ2-2; v_call: TRBV18; clone_size: NA; cdr3_aa: ASSPPQNTGELF
j_call: TRBJ1-3; v_call: TRBV30; clone_size: NA; cdr3_aa: ASSTGGRNTIY
j_call: TRBJ1-1; v_call: TRBV7-2; clone_size: many; cdr3_aa: ASTPGEGMNTEAF
j_call: TRBJ1-5; v_call: TRBV21-1; clone_size: NA; cdr3_aa: ASPPVGRVGNQPQH
j_call: TRBJ2-1; v_call: TRBV28; clone_size: NA; cdr3_aa: ASSWTSDNEQF
j_call: TRBJ2-5; v_call: TRBV30; clone_size: once; cdr3_aa: AWSPNQETQY
j_call: TRBJ2-5; v_call: TRBV19; clone_size: NA; cdr3_aa: ASSIGTSGQTYQETQY
j_call: TRBJ2-1; v_call: TRBV15; clone_size: NA; cdr3_aa: ATSRARTDIYNEQF
j_call: TRBJ2-2; v_call: TRBV12-3/TRBV12-4; clone_size: few; cdr3_aa: ASSYRGTGELF
j_call: TRBJ1-2; v_call: TRBV15; clone_size: once; cdr3_aa: ATSSRRGQLDGYT
j_call: TRBJ1-1; v_call: TRBV19; clone_size: NA; cdr3_aa: ASSGDRGLGTEAF
j_call: TRBJ2-2; v_call: TRBV6-5; clone_size: NA; cdr3_aa: ASRPTGGATGELF
j_call: TRBJ2-7; v_call: TRBV29-1; clone_size: NA; cdr3_aa: SVSGTETYEQY
j_call: TRBJ2-7; v_call: TRBV18; clone_size: once; cdr3_aa: ASSPSGDTQREQY
j_call: TRBJ1-2; v_call: TRBV19; clone_size: NA; cdr3_aa: ASSIVQNYGYT
j_call: TRBJ1-1; v_call: TRBV27; clone_size: NA; cdr3_aa: ASSMLQGAPTEAF
j_call: TRBJ1-2; v_call: TRBV27; clone_size: NA; cdr3_aa: ASKGQFNYGYT
j_call: TRBJ2-1; v_call: TRBV7-9; clone_size: NA; cdr3_aa: ASSLAAGGPYEQF
j_call: TRBJ1-1; v_call: TRBV12-3/TRBV12-4; clone_size: NA; cdr3_aa: ASSPQGGRGAF
j_call: TRBJ2-2; v_call: TRBV12-3/TRBV12-4; clone_size: once; cdr3_aa: ASSFVGAGELF
j_call: TRBJ1-2; v_call: TRBV29-1; clone_size: NA; cdr3_aa: SVEGQRNYGYT
j_call: TRBJ2-3; v_call: TRBV6-4; clone_size: NA; cdr3_aa: ASSPGTSGTDTQY
j_call: TRBJ2-5; v_call: TRBV4-1; clone_size: NA; cdr3_aa: ASSPLGGGGLETQY
j_call: TRBJ1-1; v_call: TRBV5-4; clone_size: NA; cdr3_aa: ASRRYSDRMNTEAF
j_call: TRBJ1-2; v_call: TRBV6-2/TRBV6-3; clone_size: few; cdr3_aa: ASSARAGKTYGYT
j_call: TRBJ1-5; v_call: TRBV4-2; clone_size: NA; cdr3_aa: ASSQVEQGNQPQH
j_call: TRBJ1-4; v_call: TRBV7-2; clone_size: NA; cdr3_aa: ASSSTGAWEKLF
j_call: TRBJ2-1; v_call: TRBV9; clone_size: NA; cdr3_aa: ASSVGVEVRNEQF
j_call: TRBJ2-7; v_call: TRBV21-1; clone_size: once; cdr3_aa: ASSKPGGAGSYEQY
j_call: TRBJ1-2; v_call: TRBV2; clone_size: NA; cdr3_aa: ASSSSGYGYT
j_call: TRBJ2-3; v_call: TRBV7-7; clone_size: NA; cdr3_aa: ASSLAAVTDTQY